This T cell receptor beta chain is drawn from a study of pediatric ulcerative colitis. Assay: immunoSEQ multiplex PCR; the TCRdb copy retains only in-frame clones and omits some. The sample records 50,000 to 65,000 clones, less than 90% being singletons. In germline, CDR1 is SGHAT, CDR2 FQNNGV. V was trimmed by 5 bases and J by 0 bases, leaving 13 bases between them. This CDR3 region has 15 residues. No immunosuppressive drugs were given to ulcerative colitis patients before diagnostic colonoscopy. The receptor was derived from a boy younger than 18 with severe ulcerative colitis. The source material was blood. This chain joins TRBV11-2 and TRBJ1-1; D ambiguous. The CDR3 DNA reads as TGTGCCAGCAGCGATGGACGGGTGATGAACACTGAAGCTTTCTTT. Its translation: CASSDGRVMNTEAFF.